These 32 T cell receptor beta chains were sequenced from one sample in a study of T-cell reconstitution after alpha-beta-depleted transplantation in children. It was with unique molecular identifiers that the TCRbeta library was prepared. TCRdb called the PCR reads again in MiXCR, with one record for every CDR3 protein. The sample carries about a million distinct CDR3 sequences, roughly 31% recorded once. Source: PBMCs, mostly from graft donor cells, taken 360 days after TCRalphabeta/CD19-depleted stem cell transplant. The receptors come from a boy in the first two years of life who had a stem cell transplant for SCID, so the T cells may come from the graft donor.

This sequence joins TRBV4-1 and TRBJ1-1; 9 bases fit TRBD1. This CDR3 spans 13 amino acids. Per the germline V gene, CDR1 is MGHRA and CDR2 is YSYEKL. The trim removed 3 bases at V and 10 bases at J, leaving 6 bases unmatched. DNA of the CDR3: TGCGCCAGCAGCCAGGACAGGGGCTATGGAGCTTTCTTT. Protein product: CASSQDRGYGAFF.

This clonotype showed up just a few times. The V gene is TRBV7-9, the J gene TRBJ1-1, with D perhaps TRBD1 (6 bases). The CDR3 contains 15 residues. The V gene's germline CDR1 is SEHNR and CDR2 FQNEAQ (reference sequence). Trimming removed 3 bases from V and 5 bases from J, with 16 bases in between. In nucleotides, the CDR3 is TGTGCCAGCAGCTTTTGGAAGGGAAGGGGGACTGAAGCTTTCTTT. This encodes CASSFWKGRGTEAFF.

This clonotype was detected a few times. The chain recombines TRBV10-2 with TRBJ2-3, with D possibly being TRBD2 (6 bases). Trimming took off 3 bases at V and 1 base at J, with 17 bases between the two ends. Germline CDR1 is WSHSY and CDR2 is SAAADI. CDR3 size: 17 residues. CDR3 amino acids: CASSDTIGWGGTDTQYF. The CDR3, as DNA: TGCGCCAGCAGTGACACGATCGGTTGGGGGGGCACAGATACGCAGTATTTT.

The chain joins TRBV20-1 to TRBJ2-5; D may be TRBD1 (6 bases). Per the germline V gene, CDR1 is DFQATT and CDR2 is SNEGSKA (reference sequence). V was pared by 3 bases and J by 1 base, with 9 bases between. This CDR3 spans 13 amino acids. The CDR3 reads CSASTGTQETQYF. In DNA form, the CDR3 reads TGCAGTGCTAGTACAGGGACCCAAGAGACCCAGTACTTC.

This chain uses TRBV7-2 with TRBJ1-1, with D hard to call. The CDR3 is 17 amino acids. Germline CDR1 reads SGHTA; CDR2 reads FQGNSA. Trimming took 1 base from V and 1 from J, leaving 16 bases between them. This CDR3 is CASSLGVVRETNTEAFF. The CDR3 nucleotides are TGTGCCAGCAGCTTAGGGGTTGTGCGGGAGACGAACACTGAAGCTTTCTTT.

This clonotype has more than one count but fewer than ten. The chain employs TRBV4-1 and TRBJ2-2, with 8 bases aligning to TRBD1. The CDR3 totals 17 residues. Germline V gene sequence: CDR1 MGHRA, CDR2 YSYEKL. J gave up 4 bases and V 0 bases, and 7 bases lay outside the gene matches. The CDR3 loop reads CASSQDPRTGITGELFF. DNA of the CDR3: TGCGCCAGCAGCCAAGATCCGCGGACAGGGATCACCGGGGAGCTGTTTTTT.

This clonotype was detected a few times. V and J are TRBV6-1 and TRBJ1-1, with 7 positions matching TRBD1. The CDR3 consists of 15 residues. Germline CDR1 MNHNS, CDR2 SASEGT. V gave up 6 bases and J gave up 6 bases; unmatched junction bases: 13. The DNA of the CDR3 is TGTGCCAGCAGCCCGGGACAGCGGGGAGGCCCTGAAGCTTTCTTT. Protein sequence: CASSPGQRGGPEAFF.

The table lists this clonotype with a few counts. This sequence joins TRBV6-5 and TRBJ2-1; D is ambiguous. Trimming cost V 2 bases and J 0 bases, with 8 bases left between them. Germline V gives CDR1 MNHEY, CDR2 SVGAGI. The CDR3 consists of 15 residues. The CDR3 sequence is CASSYPRSSYNEQFF. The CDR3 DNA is TGTGCCAGCAGTTACCCACGGAGCTCCTACAATGAGCAGTTCTTC.

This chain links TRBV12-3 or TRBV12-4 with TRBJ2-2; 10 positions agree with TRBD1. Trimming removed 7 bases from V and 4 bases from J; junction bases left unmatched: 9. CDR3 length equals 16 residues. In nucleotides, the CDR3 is TGTGCCAGCACCAAGGGGGACAGGGGCGCCACCGGGGAGCTGTTTTTT. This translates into CASTKGDRGATGELFF.

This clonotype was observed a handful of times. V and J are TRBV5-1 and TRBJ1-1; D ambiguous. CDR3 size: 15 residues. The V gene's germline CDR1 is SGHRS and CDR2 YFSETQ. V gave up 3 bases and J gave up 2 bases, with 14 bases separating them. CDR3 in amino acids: CASSYDEPLNTEAFF. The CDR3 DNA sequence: TGCGCCAGCAGCTACGATGAACCCCTTAACACTGAAGCTTTCTTT.

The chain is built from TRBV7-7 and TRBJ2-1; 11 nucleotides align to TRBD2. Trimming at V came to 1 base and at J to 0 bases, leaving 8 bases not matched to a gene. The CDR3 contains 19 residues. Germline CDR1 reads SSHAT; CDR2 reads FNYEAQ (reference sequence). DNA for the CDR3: TGTGCCAGCAGCTTAGGGCTAGCGGGGGGCCACCTCTCCTACAATGAGCAGTTCTTC. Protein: CASSLGLAGGHLSYNEQFF. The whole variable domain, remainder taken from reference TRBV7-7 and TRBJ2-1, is GAGVSQSPRYKVTKRGQDVTLRCDPISSHATLYWYQQALGQGPEFLTYFNYEAQPDKSGLPSDRFSAERPEGSISTLTIQRTEQRDSAMYRCASSLGLAGGHLSYNEQFFGPGTRLTVL.

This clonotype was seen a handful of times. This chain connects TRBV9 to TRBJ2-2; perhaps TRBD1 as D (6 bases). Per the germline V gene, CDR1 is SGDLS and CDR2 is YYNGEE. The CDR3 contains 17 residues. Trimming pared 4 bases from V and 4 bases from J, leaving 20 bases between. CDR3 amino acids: CASSRRNRVRGTGELFF. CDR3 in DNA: TGTGCCAGCAGCCGTAGGAACAGGGTTCGCGGCACCGGGGAGCTGTTTTTT.

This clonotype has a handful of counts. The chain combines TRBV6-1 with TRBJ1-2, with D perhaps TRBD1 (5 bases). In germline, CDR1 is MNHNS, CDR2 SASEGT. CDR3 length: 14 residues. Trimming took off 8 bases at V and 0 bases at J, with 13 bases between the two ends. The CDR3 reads CASGRDAANYGYTF. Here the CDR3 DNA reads TGTGCCAGCGGGAGGGACGCTGCTAACTATGGCTACACCTTC.

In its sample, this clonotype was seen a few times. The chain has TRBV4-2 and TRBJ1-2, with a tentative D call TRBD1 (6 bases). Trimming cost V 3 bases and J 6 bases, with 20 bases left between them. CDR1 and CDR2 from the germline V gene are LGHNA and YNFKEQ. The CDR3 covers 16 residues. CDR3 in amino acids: CASSHASTGAADGYTF. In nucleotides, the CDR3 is TGTGCCAGCAGCCATGCCTCGACGGGGGCGGCGGATGGCTACACCTTC.

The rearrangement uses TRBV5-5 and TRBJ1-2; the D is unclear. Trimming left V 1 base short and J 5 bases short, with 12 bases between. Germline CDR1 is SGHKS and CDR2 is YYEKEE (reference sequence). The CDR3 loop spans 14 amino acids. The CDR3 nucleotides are TGTGCCAGCAGCTTGCCGGCGGACCTATATGGCTACACCTTC. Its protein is CASSLPADLYGYTF.

The CDR3 loop is CASSRSGIAYNEQFF. The DNA for the CDR3 is TGCGCCAGCAGCCGGAGCGGAATAGCCTACAATGAGCAGTTCTTC. The rearrangement links TRBV5-1 to TRBJ2-1, with D possibly matching TRBD2 (5 bases). From germline, CDR1 is SGHRS and CDR2 YFSETQ. The CDR3 is made up of 15 amino acids. The germline V and J ends were trimmed by 4 bases and 2 bases, with 13 bases remaining between them.

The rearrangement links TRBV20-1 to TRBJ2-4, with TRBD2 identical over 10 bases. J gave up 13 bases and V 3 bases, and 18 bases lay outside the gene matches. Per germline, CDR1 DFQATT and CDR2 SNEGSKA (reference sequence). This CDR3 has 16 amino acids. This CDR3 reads CSASVALGLAVPGQYF. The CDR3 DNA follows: TGCAGTGCTAGCGTGGCGCTCGGACTAGCGGTGCCTGGGCAGTACTTC.

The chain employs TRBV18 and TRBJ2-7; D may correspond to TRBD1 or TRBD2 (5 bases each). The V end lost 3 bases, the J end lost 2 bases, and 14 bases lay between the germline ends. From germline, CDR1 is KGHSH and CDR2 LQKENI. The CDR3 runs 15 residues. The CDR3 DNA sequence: TGTGCCAGCTCACCCCGGGAAGGGGAGCCCTACGAGCAGTACTTC. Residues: CASSPREGEPYEQYF.

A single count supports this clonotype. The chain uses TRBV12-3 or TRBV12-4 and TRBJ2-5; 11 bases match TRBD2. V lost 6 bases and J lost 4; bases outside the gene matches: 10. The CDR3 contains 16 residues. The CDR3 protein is CASSPTLAGALETQYF. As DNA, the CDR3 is TGTGCCAGCAGCCCTACACTAGCGGGGGCTCTAGAGACCCAGTACTTC.

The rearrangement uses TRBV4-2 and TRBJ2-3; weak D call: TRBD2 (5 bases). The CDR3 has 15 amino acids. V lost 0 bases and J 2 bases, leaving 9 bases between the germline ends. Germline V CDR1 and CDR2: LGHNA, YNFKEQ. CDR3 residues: CASSQERAITDTQYF. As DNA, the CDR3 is TGTGCCAGCAGCCAAGAGCGGGCCATCACAGATACGCAGTATTTT.

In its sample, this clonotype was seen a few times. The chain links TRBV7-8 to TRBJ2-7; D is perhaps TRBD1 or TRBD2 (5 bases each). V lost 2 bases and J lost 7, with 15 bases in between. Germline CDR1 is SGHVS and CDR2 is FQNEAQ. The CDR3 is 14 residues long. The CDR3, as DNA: TGTGCCAGCAGCTTACTCCGGGGCCCGGGAGAGCAGTACTTC. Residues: CASSLLRGPGEQYF.

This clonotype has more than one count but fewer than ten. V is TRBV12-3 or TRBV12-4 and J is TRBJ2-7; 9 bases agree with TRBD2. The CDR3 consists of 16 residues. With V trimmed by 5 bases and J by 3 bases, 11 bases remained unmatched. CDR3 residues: CASSAQGGTSSYEQYF. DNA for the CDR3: TGTGCCAGCAGTGCACAGGGAGGGACTAGCAGCTACGAGCAGTACTTC.

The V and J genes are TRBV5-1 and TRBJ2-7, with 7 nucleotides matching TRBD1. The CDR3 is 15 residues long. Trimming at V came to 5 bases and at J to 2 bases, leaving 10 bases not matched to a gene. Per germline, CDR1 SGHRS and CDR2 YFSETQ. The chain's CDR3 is CASRRTGTDTYEQYF. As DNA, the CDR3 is TGCGCCAGCAGGCGAACCGGGACAGATACCTACGAGCAGTACTTC. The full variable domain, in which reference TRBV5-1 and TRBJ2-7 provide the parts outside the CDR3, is KAGVTQTPRYLIKTRGQQVTLSCSPISGHRSVSWYQQTPGQGLQFLFEYFSETQRNKGNFPGRFSGRQFSNSRSEMNVSTLELGDSALYLCASRRTGTDTYEQYFGPGTRLTVT.

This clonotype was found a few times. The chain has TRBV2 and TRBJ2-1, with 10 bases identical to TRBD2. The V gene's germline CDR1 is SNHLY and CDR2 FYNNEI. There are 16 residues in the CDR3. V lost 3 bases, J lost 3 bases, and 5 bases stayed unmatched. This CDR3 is CASSDAKRGGYNEQFF. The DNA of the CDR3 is TGTGCCAGCAGTGATGCCAAGCGGGGGGGCTACAATGAGCAGTTCTTC.

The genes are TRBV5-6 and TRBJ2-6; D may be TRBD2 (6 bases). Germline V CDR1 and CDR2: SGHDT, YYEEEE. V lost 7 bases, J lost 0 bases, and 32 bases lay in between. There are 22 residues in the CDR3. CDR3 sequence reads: CASQWGVRAESYDLSGANVLTF. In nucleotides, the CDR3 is TGTGCCAGCCAATGGGGGGTCCGGGCAGAAAGCTACGATCTCTCTGGGGCCAACGTCCTGACTTTC. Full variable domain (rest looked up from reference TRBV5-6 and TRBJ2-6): DAGVTQSPTHLIKTRGQQVTLRCSPKSGHDTVSWYQQALGQGPQFIFQYYEEEERQRGNFPDRFSGHQFPNYSSELNVNALLLGDSALYLCASQWGVRAESYDLSGANVLTFGAGSRLTVL.

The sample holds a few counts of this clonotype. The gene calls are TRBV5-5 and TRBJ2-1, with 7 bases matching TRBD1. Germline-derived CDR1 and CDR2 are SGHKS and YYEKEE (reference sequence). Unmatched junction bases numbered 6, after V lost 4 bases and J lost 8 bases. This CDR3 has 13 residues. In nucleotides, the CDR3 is TGTGCCAGCAGCCGACAGGGCCGGGATGAGCAGTTCTTC. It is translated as CASSRQGRDEQFF.

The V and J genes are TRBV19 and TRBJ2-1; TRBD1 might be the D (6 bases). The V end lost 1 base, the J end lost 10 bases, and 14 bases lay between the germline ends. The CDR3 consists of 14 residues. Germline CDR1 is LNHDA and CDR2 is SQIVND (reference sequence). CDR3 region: CASSIGIQGREQFF. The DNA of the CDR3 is TGTGCCAGTAGTATAGGGATACAGGGCCGGGAGCAGTTCTTC.

CDR3 loop: CASSLPTGASGNQPQHF. The DNA of the CDR3 is TGTGCCAGCAGCTTACCAACAGGGGCAAGTGGCAATCAGCCCCAGCATTTT. The gene calls are TRBV7-2 and TRBJ1-5; 7 nucleotides align to TRBD1. The CDR3 is 17 residues long. V trimming: 2 bases; J trimming: 2 bases; junction bases outside the gene matches: 9. CDR1 is SGHTA and CDR2 is FQGNSA in the germline V gene.

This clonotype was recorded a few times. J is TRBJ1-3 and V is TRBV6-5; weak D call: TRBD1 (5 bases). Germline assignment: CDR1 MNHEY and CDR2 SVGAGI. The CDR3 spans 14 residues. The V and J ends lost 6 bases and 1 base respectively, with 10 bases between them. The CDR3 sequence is CASRYGTSGNTIYF. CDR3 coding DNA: TGTGCCAGCAGATACGGGACTTCTGGAAACACCATATATTTT.

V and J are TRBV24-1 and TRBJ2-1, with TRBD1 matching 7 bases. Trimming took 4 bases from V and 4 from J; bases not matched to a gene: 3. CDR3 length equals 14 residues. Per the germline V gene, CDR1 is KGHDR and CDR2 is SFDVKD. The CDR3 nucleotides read TGTGCCACCAGTGACCCGGACAGGTACAATGAGCAGTTCTTC. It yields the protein CATSDPDRYNEQFF.

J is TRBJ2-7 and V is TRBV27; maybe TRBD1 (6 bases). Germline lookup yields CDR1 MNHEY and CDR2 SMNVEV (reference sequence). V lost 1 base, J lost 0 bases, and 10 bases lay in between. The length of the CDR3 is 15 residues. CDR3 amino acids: CASSLYRASSYEQYF. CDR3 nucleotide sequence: TGTGCCAGCAGTTTATACAGGGCAAGCTCCTACGAGCAGTACTTC.

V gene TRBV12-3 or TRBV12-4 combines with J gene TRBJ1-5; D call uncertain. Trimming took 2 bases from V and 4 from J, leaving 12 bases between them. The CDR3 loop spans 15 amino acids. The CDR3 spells CASSLNGRVNQPQHF. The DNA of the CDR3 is TGTGCCAGCAGTTTAAATGGGCGAGTTAATCAGCCCCAGCATTTT.